The 6 T cell receptor beta chains below come from one sample, sequenced in a study of cytomegalovirus exposure and HLA in healthy donors. The PCR ran on 60 Vbeta and 13 Jbeta primers. Repertoires were generated with immunoSEQ multiplex PCR, while TCRdb's copy carries only in-frame clones and drops some. Here the sample spans 100,000 or so clones, 76% being singletons. Material for sequencing was PBMCs. These receptors came from a man aged 35-49 years in good health and CMV-seronegative.

This clone was seen just once. The chain couples TRBV2 to TRBJ2-3; 12 nucleotides match TRBD2. Germline V gives CDR1 SNHLY, CDR2 FYNNEI. The CDR3 has 15 amino acids. V gave up 4 bases and J gave up 5 bases; unmatched junction bases: 4. CDR3 protein: CASSALAGGVDTQYF. For the CDR3, the DNA is TGTGCCAGCAGTGCACTAGCGGGGGGAGTAGATACGCAGTATTTT.

This rearrangement joins TRBV11-1 to TRBJ1-1, with D hard to call. The CDR3 runs to 14 residues. V lost 2 bases to trimming and J lost 3 bases, with 10 bases between them. CDR1 and CDR2 from the germline V gene are SGHAT and FQDESV (reference sequence). This chain's CDR3 is CASSLNVGDTEAFF. Written as DNA, the CDR3 is TGTGCCAGCAGCTTAAACGTTGGAGACACTGAAGCTTTCTTT.

A note on this clone: An end of the junction differs from the germline gene, which may be a read error. The chain links TRBV7-6 to TRBJ1-1; 7 nucleotides match TRBD1. There are 15 residues in the CDR3. The germline gives CDR1 SGHVS, CDR2 FNYEAQ. The CDR3 protein is CASSLAGGGYTEAFF. The DNA of the CDR3 is TGTGCCAGCAGCCTAGCAGGGGGGGGTTACACTGAAGCTTTCTTT.

The chain links TRBV19 to TRBJ1-6, with 11 positions matching TRBD1. The trim removed 1 base at V and 6 bases at J, leaving 2 bases unmatched. CDR1 is LNHDA and CDR2 is SQIVND in the germline V gene (reference sequence). CDR3 length equals 16 residues. The CDR3 sequence: CASSIGDRGFNSPLHF. CDR3 nucleotide sequence: TGTGCCAGTAGTATAGGGGACAGGGGGTTTAATTCACCCCTCCACTTT.

The V and J genes are TRBV11-2 and TRBJ1-2; the D gene is possibly TRBD1 (6 bases). CDR1 is SGHAT and CDR2 is FQNNGV in the germline V gene. The CDR3 contains 16 residues. Trimming stripped 5 bases from V and 2 bases from J, with 18 bases between. The CDR3 coding sequence is TGTGCCAGCAGCCCTAGACAGGTCACACGAAACTATGGCTACACCTTC. It codes for CASSPRQVTRNYGYTF. The full variable domain, rest sourced from reference TRBV11-2 and TRBJ1-2, is EAGVAQSPRYKIIEKRQSVAFWCNPISGHATLYWYQQILGQGPKLLIQFQNNGVVDDSQLPKDRFSAERLKGVDSTLKIQPAKLEDSAVYLCASSPRQVTRNYGYTFGSGTRLTVV.

The rearrangement uses TRBV7-9 and TRBJ2-6; D may be TRBD1 (5 bases). This CDR3 has 18 residues. The V end was cut by 2 bases, the J end by 3 bases, with 17 bases between. Per the germline V gene, CDR1 is SEHNR and CDR2 is FQNEAQ (reference sequence). DNA for the CDR3: TGTGCCAGCAGCTTACCCTCGCTAGGGGCTCGTGGGGCCAACGTCCTGACTTTC. This sequence encodes CASSLPSLGARGANVLTF. Full variable domain (remainder filled in from reference TRBV7-9 and TRBJ2-6): DTGVSQNPRHKITKRGQNVTFRCDPISEHNRLYWYRQTLGQGPEFLTYFQNEAQLEKSRLLSDRFSAERPKGSFSTLEIQRTEQGDSAMYLCASSLPSLGARGANVLTFGAGSRLTVL.